This entry is about one T cell receptor beta chain. Its cognate antigen is unknown. The TCR beta CDR3 region was amplified from genomic DNA, with two rounds of multiplex PCR being used for the amplification. Primers targeting each individual TRBV and TRBJ gene were applied in first-round PCR. TCRdb re-called the multiplex PCR reads through MiXCR, storing one row per CDR3 protein. The sample has 20,000 to 25,000 distinct CDR3 sequences, roughly 45% seen once. CDR1 and CDR2 (germline): SGHRS, YFSETQ. V lost 5 bases and J lost 8; bases outside the gene matches: 7. The CDR3 loop spans 15 amino acids. The entry originates in a study of prognosis after radiotherapy for stage I lung cancer. In the study overall: Concurrent therapy with stereotactic body radiotherapy was given to no patient. After radiotherapy, distant metastases appeared in a handful of patients at a median of 7 months, and roughly 16 patients showed no significant progression.

Broader study findings: Patients' TRBV and TRBJ gene usage reportedly differed by presence or absence of metastases.

V and J are TRBV5-1 and TRBJ2-1; 13 nucleotides line up with TRBD2. Sequencing was performed on PBMCs, taken before or after stereotactic body radiation therapy (not recorded which). The receptor's source is a donor older than 45 with non-small cell lung cancer. Written as DNA, the CDR3 is TGCGCCAGCAGTAGAGGGACTAGCGGGACTGATGAGCAGTTCTTC. Amino acid sequence: CASSRGTSGTDEQFF.